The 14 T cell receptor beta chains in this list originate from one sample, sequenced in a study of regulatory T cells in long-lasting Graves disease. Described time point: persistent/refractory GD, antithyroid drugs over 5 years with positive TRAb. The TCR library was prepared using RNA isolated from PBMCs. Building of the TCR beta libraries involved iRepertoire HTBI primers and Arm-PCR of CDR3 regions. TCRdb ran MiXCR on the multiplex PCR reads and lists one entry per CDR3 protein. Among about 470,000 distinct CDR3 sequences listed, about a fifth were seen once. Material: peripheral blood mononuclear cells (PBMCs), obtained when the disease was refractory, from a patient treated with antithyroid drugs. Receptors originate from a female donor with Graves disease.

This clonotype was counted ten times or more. This CDR3 is CGCDSGANVLTF. The CDR3, as DNA: TGTGGTTGTGACTCTGGGGCCAACGTCCTGACTTTC. The chain couples TRBV2 to TRBJ2-6; no definite D call. Germline V gene lookup returns CDR1 SNHLY and CDR2 FYNNEI. The CDR3 loop spans 12 amino acids.

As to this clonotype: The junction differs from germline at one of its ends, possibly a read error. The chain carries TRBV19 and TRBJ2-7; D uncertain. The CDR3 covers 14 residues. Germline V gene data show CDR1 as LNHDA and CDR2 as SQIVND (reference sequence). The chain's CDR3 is CVSSAHYGSYEQYF. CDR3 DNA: TGTGTCAGTAGTGCCCACTATGGCTCCTACGAGCAGTACTTC.

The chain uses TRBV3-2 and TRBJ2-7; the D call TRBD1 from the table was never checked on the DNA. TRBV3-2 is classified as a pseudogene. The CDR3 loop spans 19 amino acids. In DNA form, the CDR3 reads TGTGCCAGCAGCCAAGTGGCCGCTATCGTCCAGGGGGCCGACTGCGAGCAGTACTTC. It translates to CASSQVAAIVQGADCEQYF.

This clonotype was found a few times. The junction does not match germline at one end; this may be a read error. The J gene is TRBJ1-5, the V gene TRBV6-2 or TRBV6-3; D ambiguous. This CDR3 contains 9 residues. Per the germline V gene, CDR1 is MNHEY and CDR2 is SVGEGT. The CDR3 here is CASSPPPHF. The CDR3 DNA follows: TGTGCCAGCAGCCCACCCCCGCATTTT.

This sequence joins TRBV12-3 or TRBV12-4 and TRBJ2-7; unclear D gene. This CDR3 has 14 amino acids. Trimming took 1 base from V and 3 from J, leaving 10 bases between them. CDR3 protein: CASSLGRRLYEQYF. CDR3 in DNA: TGTGCCAGCAGTTTAGGACGGCGGCTCTACGAGCAGTACTTC.

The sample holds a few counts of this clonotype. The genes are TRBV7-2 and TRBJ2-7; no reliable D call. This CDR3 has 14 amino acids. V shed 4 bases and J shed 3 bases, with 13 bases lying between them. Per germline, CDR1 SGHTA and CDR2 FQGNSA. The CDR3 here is CASSSTQGFYEQYF. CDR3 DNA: TGTGCCAGCAGCTCGACCCAAGGCTTCTACGAGCAGTACTTC.

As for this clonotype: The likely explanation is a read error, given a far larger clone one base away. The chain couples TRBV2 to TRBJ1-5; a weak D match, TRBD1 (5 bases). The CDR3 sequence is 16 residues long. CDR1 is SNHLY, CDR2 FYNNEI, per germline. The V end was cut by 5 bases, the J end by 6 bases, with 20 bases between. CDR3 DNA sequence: TGTGCCAGCAGTCCACAGCGGGGACTTGGGAGTCAGCCCCAGCATTTT. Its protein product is CASSPQRGLGSQPQHF.

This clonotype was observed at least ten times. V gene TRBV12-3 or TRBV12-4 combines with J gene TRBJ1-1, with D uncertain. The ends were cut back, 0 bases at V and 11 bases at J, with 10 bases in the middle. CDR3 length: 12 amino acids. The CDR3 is CASSLAGLTAFF. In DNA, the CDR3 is TGTGCCAGCAGTTTAGCCGGGTTGACGGCTTTCTTT.

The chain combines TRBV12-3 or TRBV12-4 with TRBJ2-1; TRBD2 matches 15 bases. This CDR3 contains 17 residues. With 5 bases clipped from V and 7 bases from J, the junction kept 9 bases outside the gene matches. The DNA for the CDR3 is TGTGCCAGCAGTCTCGGACTAGCGGGAGGGGGGTGGAATGAGCAGTTCTTC. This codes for CASSLGLAGGGWNEQFF.

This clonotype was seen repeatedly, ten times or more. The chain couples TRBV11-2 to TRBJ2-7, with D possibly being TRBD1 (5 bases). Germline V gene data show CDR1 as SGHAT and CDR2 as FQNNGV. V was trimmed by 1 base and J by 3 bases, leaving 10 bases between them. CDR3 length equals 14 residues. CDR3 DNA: TGTGCCAGCAGCTTAGGGCCGGACAACTACGAGCAGTACTTC. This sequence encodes CASSLGPDNYEQYF.

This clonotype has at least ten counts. The CDR3 DNA reads as TGTGCCAGCAGCTGGGGATCTAGCGTTACCTACGAGCAGTACTTC. Its translation is CASSWGSSVTYEQYF. The chain couples TRBV11-2 to TRBJ2-7, with D perhaps TRBD2 (6 bases). The CDR3 sequence is 15 residues long. The germline V gene encodes CDR1 SGHAT and CDR2 FQNNGV. Trimming removed 4 bases from V and 2 bases from J, with 15 bases in between.

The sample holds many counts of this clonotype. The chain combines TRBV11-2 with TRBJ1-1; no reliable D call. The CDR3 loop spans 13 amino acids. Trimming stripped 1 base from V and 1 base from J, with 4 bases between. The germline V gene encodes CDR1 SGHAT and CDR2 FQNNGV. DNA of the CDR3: TGTGCCAGCAGCTTAGCATGGAACACTGAAGCTTTCTTT. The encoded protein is CASSLAWNTEAFF.

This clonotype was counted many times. This CDR3 reads CASSSGQEWSEQYF. CDR3 nucleotides: TGTGCCAGCAGTTCCGGACAGGAGTGGTCCGAGCAGTACTTC. V gene TRBV27 combines with J gene TRBJ2-7, with 7 bases matching TRBD1. V shed 4 bases and J 6 bases; nucleotides not matched to a gene: 9. The CDR3 is 14 amino acids. Germline V gene sequence: CDR1 MNHEY, CDR2 SMNVEV (reference sequence).

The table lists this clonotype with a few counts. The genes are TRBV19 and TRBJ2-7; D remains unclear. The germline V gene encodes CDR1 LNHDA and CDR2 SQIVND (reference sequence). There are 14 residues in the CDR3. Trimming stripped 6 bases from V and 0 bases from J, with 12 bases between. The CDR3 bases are TGTGCCAGTAGGCCTGCAGGTAGCTCCTACGAGCAGTACTTC. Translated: CASRPAGSSYEQYF.